Each of the 9 T cell receptor beta chains below was sequenced from the same sample in a study of shared clonotypes between healthy human individuals. Sequenced by immunoSEQ multiplex PCR; TCRdb stores in-frame clones only, minus some. The repertoire holds more than 400,000 clones, with approximately 94% as singletons. Sequences were obtained from naive CD4+ T cells sorted from blood. Sample subset: CD45RA+ positively selected. Receptors were obtained from a woman aged 30 to 39 in good health.

The rearrangement uses TRBV12-5 and TRBJ1-1; D ambiguous. With 7 bases removed from V and 5 bases from J, the gap between germline ends came to 11 bases. Germline CDR1 LGHNT, CDR2 FRNRAP. This CDR3 region has 12 residues. CDR3 residues: CASALRNTEAFF. The CDR3, as DNA: TGTGCTAGTGCTCTTCGGAATACTGAAGCTTTCTTT.

The J gene is TRBJ1-3, the V gene TRBV18; D might be TRBD1 (6 bases). V dropped 3 bases and J dropped 7 bases, with 16 bases sitting between them. The CDR3 loop spans 15 amino acids. CDR1 KGHSH and CDR2 LQKENI come from the germline V gene. CDR3 protein: CASSPVGGMENTIYF. For the CDR3, the DNA is TGTGCCAGCTCACCTGTAGGGGGAATGGAGAACACCATATATTTT.

This rearrangement joins TRBV10-3 to TRBJ2-3; 15 nucleotides match TRBD2. The CDR3 runs 16 residues. CDR1 and CDR2 (germline): ENHRY, SYGVKD. The V gene end was trimmed by 2 bases and the J gene end by 4 bases; junction bases not matched to a gene: 1. CDR3: CAISEGLAGGADTQYF. The CDR3 DNA reads TGTGCCATCAGTGAGGGACTAGCGGGAGGGGCAGATACGCAGTATTTT.

V and J are TRBV28 and TRBJ2-2; TRBD1 aligns across 7 bases. There are 17 residues in the CDR3. Germline CDR1 MDHEN, CDR2 SYDVKM. J was trimmed by 3 bases and V by 6 bases; bases with no gene match: 13. The CDR3: CASRMYTRDSHTGELFF. CDR3 in DNA: TGTGCCAGCAGAATGTACACCAGGGACAGTCACACCGGGGAGCTGTTTTTT.

The chain links TRBV2 to TRBJ2-2; D unresolved. Trimming pared 4 bases from V and 2 bases from J, leaving 5 bases between. The CDR3 is 13 residues long. In germline, CDR1 is SNHLY, CDR2 FYNNEI. Here the CDR3 reads CASSAPNTGELFF. The CDR3 DNA follows: TGTGCCAGCAGTGCTCCAAACACCGGGGAGCTGTTTTTT.

This clone was detected only once. This rearrangement joins TRBV19 to TRBJ2-1; 8 bases map to TRBD2. The junction had 11 bases not matched to a gene; V was cut back by 4 bases and J by 12 bases. Germline CDR1 is LNHDA and CDR2 is SQIVND (reference sequence). The CDR3 is 14 residues long. CDR3 protein: CASSTPGGALRQFF. DNA of the CDR3: TGTGCCAGTAGTACACCGGGAGGGGCACTGCGGCAGTTCTTC.

CDR3 coding DNA: TGTGCCAGCTCGGAACAGGGGGCTGGGGAGACCCAGTACTTC. Residues: CASSEQGAGETQYF. This chain connects TRBV18 to TRBJ2-5; TRBD1 matches 9 bases. The CDR3 covers 14 residues. CDR1 is KGHSH, CDR2 LQKENI, per germline. V trimming: 6 bases; J trimming: 5 bases; junction bases outside the gene matches: 7.

This clone was counted once. The V and J genes are TRBV30 and TRBJ2-7, with 7 bases identical to TRBD1. The CDR3 extends over 15 amino acids. The V segment lost 0 bases and the J segment 2 bases; nucleotides outside the gene matches: 7. The germline V gene has CDR1 GTSNPN and CDR2 SVGIG (reference sequence). The CDR3 spells CAWSVVGTAAYEQYF. For the CDR3, the DNA is TGTGCCTGGAGTGTCGTCGGGACAGCCGCCTACGAGCAGTACTTC. Full variable domain (outside the CDR3, taken from reference TRBV30 and TRBJ2-7): SQTIHQWPATLVQPVGSPLSLECTVEGTSNPNLYWYRQAAGRGLQLLFYSVGIGQISSEVPQNLSASRPQDRQFILSSKKLLLSDSGFYLCAWSVVGTAAYEQYFGPGTRLTVT.

The genes are TRBV5-1 and TRBJ2-1, with TRBD2 matching 7 bases. This CDR3 spans 15 amino acids. The junction had 7 bases not matched to a gene; V was cut back by 4 bases and J by 3 bases. Germline V lookup: CDR1 SGHRS, CDR2 YFSETQ. The CDR3 loop is CASSRTAGDYNEQFF. In nucleotides, the CDR3 is TGCGCCAGCAGCCGGACGGCGGGAGACTACAATGAGCAGTTCTTC.